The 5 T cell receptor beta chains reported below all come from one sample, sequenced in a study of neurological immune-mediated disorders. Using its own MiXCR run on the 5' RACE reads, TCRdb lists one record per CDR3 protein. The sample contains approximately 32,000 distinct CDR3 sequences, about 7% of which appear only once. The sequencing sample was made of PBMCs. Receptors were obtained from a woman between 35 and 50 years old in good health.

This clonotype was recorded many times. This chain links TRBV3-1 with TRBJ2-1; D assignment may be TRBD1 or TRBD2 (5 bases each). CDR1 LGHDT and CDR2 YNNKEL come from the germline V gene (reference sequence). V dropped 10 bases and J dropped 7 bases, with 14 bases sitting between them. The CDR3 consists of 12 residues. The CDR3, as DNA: TGTGCCACCCGAGGTGGGGGTAATGAGCAGTTCTTC. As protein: CATRGGGNEQFF.

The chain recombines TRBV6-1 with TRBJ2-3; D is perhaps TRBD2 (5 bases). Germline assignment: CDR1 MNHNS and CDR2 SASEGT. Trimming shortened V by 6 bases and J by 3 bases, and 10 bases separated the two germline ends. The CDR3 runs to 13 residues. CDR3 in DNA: TGTGCCAGCAGCCTCAGACTAACAGATACGCAGTATTTT. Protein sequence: CASSLRLTDTQYF.

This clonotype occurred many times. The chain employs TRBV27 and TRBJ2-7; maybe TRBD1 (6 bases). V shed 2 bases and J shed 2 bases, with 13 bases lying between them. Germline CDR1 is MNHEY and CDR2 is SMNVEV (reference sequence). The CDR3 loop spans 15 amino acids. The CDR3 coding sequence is TGTGCCAGCAGTTTACTCGGACAGCGAGCCTACGAGCAGTACTTC. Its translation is CASSLLGQRAYEQYF.

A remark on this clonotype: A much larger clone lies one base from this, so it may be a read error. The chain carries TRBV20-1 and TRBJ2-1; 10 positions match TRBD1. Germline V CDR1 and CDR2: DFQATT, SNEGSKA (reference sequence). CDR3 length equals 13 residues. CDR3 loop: CSATGQGWNEQLF. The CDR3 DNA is TGCAGTGCGACGGGACAGGGGTGGAATGAGCAGTTGTTC.

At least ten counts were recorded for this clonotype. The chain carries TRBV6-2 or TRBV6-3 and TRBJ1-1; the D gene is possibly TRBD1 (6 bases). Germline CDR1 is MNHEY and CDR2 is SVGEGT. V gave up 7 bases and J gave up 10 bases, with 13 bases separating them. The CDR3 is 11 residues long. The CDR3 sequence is CASTVGTSAFF. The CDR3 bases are TGTGCCAGCACCGTAGGGACATCAGCTTTCTTT.